The 31 T cell receptor beta chains in this list originate from one sample, sequenced in a study of cytomegalovirus exposure and HLA in healthy donors. PCR involved 60 Vbeta and 13 Jbeta primers. Libraries were prepared by immunoSEQ multiplex PCR; TCRdb keeps only in-frame clonotypes and omits some of them. The sample lists roughly 160,000 clones, 75% seen once, with about 7.7% in the top ten. Sequencing input: PBMCs. Receptors were obtained from a middle-aged woman in good health and CMV-seropositive.

This clone came up a few times. CDR3 in amino acids: CASSGTSGSRGNEQFF. The CDR3 coding sequence is TGTGCCAGCAGCGGGACTAGCGGGAGCCGAGGCAATGAGCAGTTCTTC. V is TRBV9 and J is TRBJ2-1, with 13 bases matching TRBD2. The CDR3 length is 16 residues. V lost 3 bases, J lost 6 bases, and 6 bases stayed unmatched. Germline V gene sequence: CDR1 SGDLS, CDR2 YYNGEE.

V gene TRBV27 combines with J gene TRBJ2-7; perhaps TRBD2 as D (5 bases). Trimming removed 2 bases at V and 5 bases at J, with 16 bases between. The germline gives CDR1 MNHEY, CDR2 SMNVEV (reference sequence). There are 15 residues in the CDR3. The CDR3 nucleotides are TGTGCCAGCAGTTTAGTAGGATCCCTCGGGAACGAGCAGTACTTC. This sequence encodes CASSLVGSLGNEQYF.

The chain's CDR3 is CASSRTTGVEQYF. The DNA for the CDR3 is TGTGCCAGCAGTCGGACTACTGGGGTGGAGCAGTACTTC. The rearrangement joins TRBV2 to TRBJ2-5, with D possibly matching TRBD2 (6 bases). The V gene's germline CDR1 is SNHLY and CDR2 FYNNEI. The CDR3 loop spans 13 amino acids. Between the trimmed V and J ends, which lost 5 bases and 11 bases, there was a span of 18 bases.

V gene TRBV29-1 combines with J gene TRBJ2-1; no firm D call. V was pared by 3 bases and J by 4 bases, with 7 bases between. The CDR3 is made up of 12 amino acids. Germline loops: CDR1 SQVTM, CDR2 ANQGSEA. CDR3 residues: CSVDSRYNEQFF. The CDR3 bases are TGCAGCGTTGATAGCCGTTACAATGAGCAGTTCTTC.

This clone has more than one count but fewer than ten. The V call is TRBV7-9, the J call TRBJ2-5, with a weak D call TRBD2 (5 bases). This CDR3 has 14 residues. Between the trimmed V and J ends, which lost 5 bases and 1 base, there was a span of 11 bases. The V gene's germline CDR1 is SEHNR and CDR2 FQNEAQ (reference sequence). The CDR3: CASSPRGLQETQYF. CDR3 nucleotide sequence: TGTGCCAGCAGCCCACGGGGTCTCCAAGAGACCCAGTACTTC.

This sequence joins TRBV5-1 and TRBJ2-5; 13 nucleotides match TRBD2. The CDR3 is 17 residues long. Trimming at V came to 4 bases and at J to 4 bases, leaving 10 bases not matched to a gene. Germline V gene data show CDR1 as SGHRS and CDR2 as YFSETQ. The CDR3 sequence: CASSVLTSGRWAETQYF. CDR3 sequence (DNA): TGCGCCAGCAGCGTTCTGACTAGCGGGAGGTGGGCAGAGACCCAGTACTTC.

DNA for the CDR3: TGCAGCGTTCCACTAAGGGCAGGGGTACAAGAGACCCAGTACTTC. This gives the protein CSVPLRAGVQETQYF. The chain employs TRBV29-1 and TRBJ2-5; D may be TRBD1 (6 bases). The V end was cut by 5 bases, the J end by 2 bases, with 18 bases between. CDR1 and CDR2 (germline): SQVTM, ANQGSEA. The CDR3 is 15 amino acids. The full variable domain, with the rest looked up from reference TRBV29-1 and TRBJ2-5, is SAVISQKPSRDICQRGTSLTIQCQVDSQVTMMFWYRQQPGQSLTLIATANQGSEATYESGFVIDKFPISRPNLTFSTLTVSNMSPEDSSIYLCSVPLRAGVQETQYFGPGTRLLVL.

The V gene is TRBV7-9, the J gene TRBJ2-4, with D maybe TRBD1 (6 bases). The germline V and J ends were trimmed by 4 bases and 5 bases, with 15 bases remaining between them. Germline CDR1 SEHNR, CDR2 FQNEAQ (reference sequence). The CDR3 loop spans 15 amino acids. The DNA for the CDR3 is TGTGCCAGCAGCTCTGCCGGGGCAGGGGAAAACATTCAGTACTTC. Amino acids: CASSSAGAGENIQYF.

The rearrangement links TRBV7-2 to TRBJ1-1, with TRBD1 as a possible D gene (6 bases). This CDR3 has 14 residues. The V gene lost 2 bases and the J gene lost 3 bases, with 10 bases spanning the gap. Per the germline V gene, CDR1 is SGHTA and CDR2 is FQGNSA. The CDR3 protein is CASSLQGRDTEAFF. In DNA form, the CDR3 reads TGTGCCAGCAGCTTACAGGGGAGGGACACTGAAGCTTTCTTT.

The genes are TRBV7-2 and TRBJ1-2; tentative D call: TRBD1 (5 bases). Germline lookup yields CDR1 SGHTA and CDR2 FQGNSA. The CDR3 extends over 14 amino acids. Trimming shortened V by 1 base and J by 4 bases, and 10 bases separated the two germline ends. The CDR3 sequence: CASSLGGAVYGYTF. Here the CDR3 DNA reads TGTGCCAGCAGCTTAGGTGGGGCAGTCTATGGCTACACCTTC.

The chain is built from TRBV2 and TRBJ2-2, with D possibly being TRBD2 (6 bases). Trimming stripped 4 bases from V and 0 bases from J, with 9 bases between. Germline V gene sequence: CDR1 SNHLY, CDR2 FYNNEI. This CDR3 is built from 15 residues. CDR3 nucleotides: TGTGCCAGCAGTGGGGACTTACCGAACACCGGGGAGCTGTTTTTT. Its protein product is CASSGDLPNTGELFF.

This clone was seen a few times. The chain has TRBV6-1 and TRBJ2-7; no reliable D call. CDR3 length: 13 amino acids. Germline CDR1 is MNHNS and CDR2 is SASEGT. V was clipped by 3 bases and J by 1 base, with 7 bases between them. The CDR3 region has the DNA TGTGCCAGCAGTGATCCGGTTTCCTACGAGCAGTACTTC. Amino acids: CASSDPVSYEQYF.

The chain's CDR3 is CSVGGGTANTDTQYF. The CDR3 DNA sequence: TGCAGCGTCGGTGGGGGGACAGCCAACACAGATACGCAGTATTTT. The genes are TRBV29-1 and TRBJ2-3; possible D gene TRBD1, 7 bases. The CDR3 runs to 15 residues. V was clipped by 6 bases and J by 2 bases, with 18 bases between them. Germline V lookup: CDR1 SQVTM, CDR2 ANQGSEA.

This rearrangement joins TRBV6-1 to TRBJ2-3; D gene uncertain. Trimming cost V 6 bases and J 2 bases, with 12 bases left between them. Germline V gene sequence: CDR1 MNHNS, CDR2 SASEGT. This CDR3 spans 14 amino acids. CDR3 protein: CASRRHQPTDTQYF. CDR3 in DNA: TGTGCCAGCAGGAGGCATCAACCCACAGATACGCAGTATTTT.

The CDR3 region is CASSFHSSNYGYTF. CDR3 DNA: TGTGCCAGCAGCTTCCACTCCTCTAACTATGGCTACACCTTC. The J gene is TRBJ1-2, the V gene TRBV7-2; D is uncertain. Trimming left V 3 bases short and J 0 bases short, with 8 bases between. This CDR3 comprises 14 residues. Germline V gene lookup returns CDR1 SGHTA and CDR2 FQGNSA.

The chain uses TRBV27 and TRBJ2-2; 14 bases map to TRBD2. V dropped 4 bases and J dropped 5; count of bases not matched to a gene: 12. Germline assignment: CDR1 MNHEY and CDR2 SMNVEV (reference sequence). This CDR3 contains 19 residues. CDR3 in DNA: TGTGCCAGCAGTTCTCTGGGGGGACTAGCGGGAGAGTGGACCGGGGAGCTGTTTTTT. Translation gives CASSSLGGLAGEWTGELFF.

The V call is TRBV5-5, the J call TRBJ2-3; 13 bases map to TRBD2. The V segment lost 4 bases and the J segment 4 bases; nucleotides outside the gene matches: 3. This CDR3 is 15 amino acids long. Germline lookup yields CDR1 SGHKS and CDR2 YYEKEE (reference sequence). CDR3 nucleotide sequence: TGTGCCAGCAGCGCGACTAGCGGGAGGCCAGATACGCAGTATTTT. It codes for CASSATSGRPDTQYF.

This chain connects TRBV19 to TRBJ2-1; 7 bases line up with TRBD2. J was trimmed by 9 bases and V by 1 base; bases with no gene match: 9. This CDR3 is built from 15 residues. Germline V CDR1 and CDR2: LNHDA, SQIVND (reference sequence). The CDR3 loop reads CASSIVAGERGEQFF. The CDR3 region has the DNA TGTGCCAGTAGTATAGTGGCGGGAGAACGGGGTGAGCAGTTCTTC. Full variable domain (missing parts from reference TRBV19 and TRBJ2-1): DGGITQSPKYLFRKEGQNVTLSCEQNLNHDAMYWYRQDPGQGLRLIYYSQIVNDFQKGDIAEGYSVSREKKESFPLTVTSAQKNPTAFYLCASSIVAGERGEQFFGPGTRLTVL.

This clone was found a few times. This chain connects TRBV18 to TRBJ1-1; perhaps TRBD1 as D (5 bases). From germline, CDR1 is KGHSH and CDR2 LQKENI. V lost 4 bases and J 5 bases, leaving 8 bases between the germline ends. The CDR3 is made up of 12 amino acids. This CDR3 is CASSQGRTEAFF. The CDR3 DNA reads as TGTGCCAGCTCACAGGGGAGGACTGAAGCTTTCTTT.

The chain is built from TRBV6-1 and TRBJ1-1; 7 bases fit TRBD1. The V gene end was trimmed by 4 bases and the J gene end by 11 bases; junction bases not matched to a gene: 7. Germline lookup yields CDR1 MNHNS and CDR2 SASEGT. CDR3 length equals 12 residues. CDR3 sequence: CASSGRGFGAFF. For the CDR3, the DNA is TGTGCCAGCAGTGGCAGGGGGTTTGGGGCTTTCTTT.

The chain couples TRBV4-2 to TRBJ1-2, with D possibly being TRBD1 (5 bases). The CDR3 covers 15 residues. Trimming took off 1 base at V and 7 bases at J, with 16 bases between the two ends. The germline V gene encodes CDR1 LGHNA and CDR2 YNFKEQ. As DNA, the CDR3 is TGTGCCAGCAGCCAAGTCAAGGGGCGCTCAGTTGGCTACACCTTC. Protein: CASSQVKGRSVGYTF.

V is TRBV5-8 and J is TRBJ2-7; a weak D match, TRBD1 (5 bases). Germline CDR1 reads SGHTS; CDR2 reads YDEGEE. V was cut by 1 base and J by 2 bases, with 10 bases left in between. CDR3 length: 14 amino acids. The CDR3 is CASSLWGKPYEQYF. For the CDR3, the DNA is TGTGCCAGCAGCTTGTGGGGCAAACCCTACGAGCAGTACTTC.

V gene TRBV7-9 combines with J gene TRBJ1-2; D gene uncertain. V gave up 5 bases and J gave up 3 bases, with 22 bases separating them. Germline V gives CDR1 SEHNR, CDR2 FQNEAQ (reference sequence). The CDR3 consists of 17 residues. The CDR3 region is CASSTSYAPGGDYGYTF. In DNA form, the CDR3 reads TGTGCCAGCAGCACTTCTTATGCCCCGGGCGGGGACTATGGCTACACCTTC.

The gene calls are TRBV30 and TRBJ2-5; 9 bases match TRBD2. Germline V gene lookup returns CDR1 GTSNPN and CDR2 SVGIG (reference sequence). Trimming removed 5 bases from V and 1 base from J; junction bases left unmatched: 8. This CDR3 is 15 amino acids long. The CDR3 reads CAWDRGLAFQETQYF. The CDR3, as DNA: TGTGCCTGGGACCGTGGACTAGCGTTCCAAGAGACCCAGTACTTC.

The V call is TRBV27, the J call TRBJ2-3; TRBD1 matches 7 bases. The CDR3 is made up of 15 amino acids. Unmatched junction bases numbered 9, after V lost 5 bases and J lost 4 bases. Germline CDR1 and CDR2: MNHEY and SMNVEV (reference sequence). The CDR3 sequence: CASSTRYRGPDTQYF. CDR3 DNA sequence: TGTGCCAGCAGTACCCGCTACAGGGGACCAGATACGCAGTATTTT.

The CDR3 sequence is CASTAGGPRRTDTQYF. In DNA, the CDR3 is TGCGCCAGCACTGCGGGAGGCCCCCGCCGCACAGATACGCAGTATTTT. J is TRBJ2-3 and V is TRBV5-1; 8 bases are shared with TRBD2. J was trimmed by 1 base and V by 6 bases; bases with no gene match: 10. CDR3 length equals 16 residues. Germline assignment: CDR1 SGHRS and CDR2 YFSETQ. Drawing the rest from reference TRBV5-1 and TRBJ2-3, the complete variable domain is KAGVTQTPRYLIKTRGQQVTLSCSPISGHRSVSWYQQTPGQGLQFLFEYFSETQRNKGNFPGRFSGRQFSNSRSEMNVSTLELGDSALYLCASTAGGPRRTDTQYFGPGTRLTVL.

This chain uses TRBV7-2 with TRBJ2-7, with TRBD1 matching over 9 bases. In germline, CDR1 is SGHTA, CDR2 FQGNSA. This CDR3 region has 19 residues. V lost 5 bases, J lost 5 bases, and 22 bases stayed unmatched. The CDR3 DNA reads TGTGCCAGCAGCGGCACGGGACAGGGTCCCGGATTTAATTGGGACGAGCAGTACTTC. Translated, it gives CASSGTGQGPGFNWDEQYF.

This clone was picked up a small number of times. V usage is TRBV5-1 and J usage is TRBJ2-1; 11 nucleotides agree with TRBD2. The CDR3 consists of 16 residues. Germline V CDR1 and CDR2: SGHRS, YFSETQ. Trimming removed 2 bases from V and 5 bases from J; junction bases left unmatched: 6. CDR3 in DNA: TGCGCCAGCAGCTTCATGACTAGCGGGGTAAACAATGAGCAGTTCTTC. It codes for CASSFMTSGVNNEQFF.

This clone was observed once. The chain combines TRBV4-2 with TRBJ2-5, with D tentatively TRBD1 (5 bases). V dropped 4 bases and J dropped 2 bases, with 20 bases sitting between them. Per the germline V gene, CDR1 is LGHNA and CDR2 is YNFKEQ. The CDR3 loop spans 17 amino acids. The CDR3 sequence is CASSPEGASRVQETQYF. The DNA for the CDR3 is TGTGCCAGCAGCCCTGAAGGGGCTAGTCGAGTACAAGAGACCCAGTACTTC.

A single count supports this clone. This chain links TRBV6-4 with TRBJ2-7; D is undetermined. The CDR3 length is 20 residues. V gave up 0 bases and J gave up 0 bases, with 24 bases separating them. From germline, CDR1 is MRHNA and CDR2 SNTAGT. The CDR3 protein is CASSDSRYHPPTFSSYEQYF. The CDR3 DNA sequence: TGTGCCAGCAGTGACTCGAGGTACCACCCGCCCACTTTTAGCTCCTACGAGCAGTACTTC.

The chain joins TRBV6-5 to TRBJ2-2; 7 bases fit TRBD2. The CDR3 has 14 amino acids. The germline V gene encodes CDR1 MNHEY and CDR2 SVGAGI. The ends lost 6 bases at V and 11 bases at J; junction bases unmatched: 12. CDR3 sequence (DNA): TGTGCCAGCAGATTGGACCTAGCGGCGGGAGAGCTGTTTTTT. This encodes CASRLDLAAGELFF.